The next 4 T cell receptor beta chains were all read from a single sample in a study of CD8+CD57+ T cells in acquired aplastic anemia. Genomic DNA constituted the template upon which TCR beta VDJ and CDR3 profiling was performed. TCRdb re-analysed the reads in MiXCR, keeping a single row per CDR3 protein. The data hold around 120,000 distinct CDR3 sequences, with over 30% observed a single time. Patients who underwent sequencing had shown CD8+CD57+ cell expansion by flow cytometry. The sequenced material came from sorted CD4+, CD8+, or CD8+CD57+ T cells (not recorded which) from PBMCs. These receptors originate from a human donor with aplastic anemia.

The CDR3 protein is CASSEVGGGSSYEQYF. In nucleotides, the CDR3 is TGCGCCAGCAGTGAGGTTGGCGGGGGAAGCTCCTACGAGCAGTACTTC. The chain combines TRBV10-2 with TRBJ2-7; TRBD2 aligns across 7 bases. V gave up 2 bases and J gave up 0 bases; unmatched junction bases: 7. CDR3 length equals 16 residues. Germline V gives CDR1 WSHSY, CDR2 SAAADI.

This clonotype was seen ten or more times. The rearrangement links TRBV7-2 to TRBJ2-7; D is unresolved. Looked up from germline, CDR1 is SGHTA and CDR2 is FQGNSA. V lost 3 bases, J lost 4 bases, and 10 bases lay in between. CDR3 size: 13 residues. The CDR3 DNA reads as TGTGCCAGCAGCTTTAGTGCCCGGTACGAGCAGTACTTC. It is translated as CASSFSARYEQYF.

V gene TRBV20-1 combines with J gene TRBJ1-6; weak D call: TRBD1 (6 bases). Deletions cut 6 bases from V and 6 bases from J, with 18 bases between. This CDR3 is 15 amino acids long. Germline V gene data show CDR1 as DFQATT and CDR2 as SNEGSKA (reference sequence). Here the CDR3 reads CSATPGQTSNSPLHF. The CDR3 DNA reads TGCAGTGCAACTCCGGGACAAACTAGTAATTCACCCCTCCACTTT.

This chain joins TRBV15 and TRBJ1-6; unclear D gene. V gave up 4 bases and J gave up 0 bases, with 1 base separating them. The CDR3 covers 13 residues. CDR1 LNHNV and CDR2 YYDKDF come from the germline V gene (reference sequence). The CDR3 loop reads CATSNSYNSPLHF. The CDR3 nucleotides are TGTGCCACCAGCAACTCCTATAATTCACCCCTCCACTTT.